The 2 T cell receptor beta chains below were found in one sample sequenced in a study of OX40 agonist ivuxolimab in advanced cancers. Sequencing was performed with immunoSEQ multiplex PCR; in TCRdb, only in-frame clones are kept and a portion is missing. The sample gives more than 100,000 clones, about nine tenths of which show up once; approximately 1.1% is in the top ten. The sample here was CD4+ or CD8+ T cells sorted from blood, taken in a trial of the OX40 agonist ivuxolimab. These receptors originate from an adult with an advanced solid tumor such as melanoma, head and neck, liver or kidney cancer.

The CDR3 here is CASSTGGYGYTF. In nucleotides, the CDR3 is TGTGCCAGCAGTACAGGGGGCTATGGCTACACCTTC. The chain couples TRBV6-5 to TRBJ1-2; 8 bases are shared with TRBD1. Germline CDR1 reads MNHEY; CDR2 reads SVGAGI. This CDR3 is 12 amino acids long. The V gene end was trimmed by 5 bases and the J gene end by 4 bases; junction bases not matched to a gene: 0.

This clone was seen just once. The chain combines TRBV27 with TRBJ2-7; D may be TRBD2 (8 bases). Germline values: CDR1 MNHEY, CDR2 SMNVEV (reference sequence). The CDR3 length is 16 residues. V lost 7 bases and J 4 bases, leaving 23 bases between the germline ends. This CDR3 reads CASTGRDRALSYEQYF. The CDR3 DNA reads as TGTGCCAGCACCGGGAGGGACAGAGCTTTATCTTACGAGCAGTACTTC.